This T cell receptor (beta chain) was sequenced during a study of T cell repertoires in cytomegalovirus infection (dated by TCRdb to between 2018 and 2021). The study in broad terms: Peptide stimulations targeted recently identified HLA-C-restricted CMV epitopes, whose presentation resists viral immunomodulation, together with well-studied HLA-B-restricted epitopes. Because public TCR beta signatures pointed to carriage of CMV infection together with the matching HLA type, the HLA type of each donor mattered for the analysis.

The treatment or condition tag for this specimen amounts to: in vitro stimulation with specific CMV peptide epitopes to enrich CMV-specific T cells. Sequences ENHRY (CDR1) and SYGVKD (CDR2) are obtained from the germline V gene. The CDR3, cysteine through phenylalanine, is 15 amino acids long. CDR3 DNA is the only sequence kept; it has 45 bases, read in frame from the first base. A distance of 10 bases separates the germline ends of V and J, which lose 0 bases and 2 bases respectively. The data were produced on an Illumina HiSeq 1500. The public reads were run again by TCRdb, first through fastp at Q25 and then through MiXCR, and only productive beta chains were kept. Rows are unified per CDR3 protein, each entry keeping the most common DNA and genes. The sample yields fewer than 850,000 distinct CDR3 sequences; almost 30% were counted once. Clones ranked in the top ten supply under 15% of the sample.

Points the paper makes about the study in general: The ex vivo response was dominated by HLA-C-restricted CMV-specific TCR beta clonotypes, which also provided the single most frequent clonotype in two of eight donors. In both this cohort and an independent approximately 370-donor cohort, the cumulative frequency of public TCR beta family members distinguished carriers of CMV infection plus the relevant HLA type.

A remark on this clonotype: Its antigen remains undetermined. No quality values exist for individual bases; no much larger clone is one base distant.

This material consisted of cultured CD8+ T cells from PBMCs, taken from culture after CMV antigen stimulation. The receptor chain draws on TRBV10-3 and TRBJ1-1; the D gene is not confidently resolved. This clonotype originated in a human donor in good health (CMV status not recorded). Some clones in this sample may be carry-over from other donors' samples. The bases read TGTGCCATCAGTGAGTCTTCGGGCAGTAACACTGAAGCTTTCTTT. Translated, it reads CAISESSGSNTEAFF.